This is a list of T cell receptor beta chains from one sample in a study of T-cell reconstitution after alpha-beta-depleted transplantation in children. TCRdb analysed the PCR reads with MiXCR anew, one entry per CDR3 protein. The table lists around 200,000 distinct CDR3 sequences, under 20% of them singletons. The sequences come from PBMCs, mostly from graft donor cells, collected 360 days after TCRalphabeta/CD19-depleted stem cell transplant. Receptor source: a male patient aged 2-10 years who had a stem cell transplant for acute lymphoblastic leukemia, so the T cells may come from the graft donor. CDR3s include the opening cysteine and the closing phenylalanine or tryptophan. D genes are given only for firm matches. For some rows the clone size is stated as once, few or many, or as a class when expanded; others skip it.

CDR3nt: TGTGCCAGCAGTTCTGGACAACCCAGCAATCAGCCCCAGCATTTT
CDR3aa: CASSSGQPSNQPQHF
d_gene: NA
j_gene: TRBJ1-5
v_gene: TRBV12-3/TRBV12-4
abundance: NA

CDR3nt: TGCGCCAGCAGCTCATTTGGACTAGCGGGGGGAGAATACACAGATACGCAGTATTTT
CDR3aa: CASSSFGLAGGEYTDTQYF
d_gene: TRBD2
j_gene: TRBJ2-3
v_gene: TRBV5-1
abundance: few

CDR3nt: TGTGCCAGCAGTTTTTTAGGGGTTCGAACTAATGAAAAACTGTTTTTT
CDR3aa: CASSFLGVRTNEKLFF
d_gene: NA
j_gene: TRBJ1-4
v_gene: TRBV12-3/TRBV12-4
abundance: NA

CDR3nt: TGTGCCAGCAGTGATGAAGCGAGCTCCTACGAGCAGTACTTC
CDR3aa: CASSDEASSYEQYF
d_gene: NA
j_gene: TRBJ2-7
v_gene: TRBV2
abundance: NA

CDR3nt: TGTGCCAGCAGCCCCCGACAGGGGAGTAGCGGGGGTACCTACGAGCAGTACTTC
CDR3aa: CASSPRQGSSGGTYEQYF
d_gene: NA
j_gene: TRBJ2-7
v_gene: TRBV4-2
abundance: NA

CDR3nt: TGTGCCAGCAGTAGACTCTTCTCTGGAAACACCATATATTTT
CDR3aa: CASSRLFSGNTIYF
d_gene: NA
j_gene: TRBJ1-3
v_gene: TRBV12-3/TRBV12-4
abundance: few

CDR3nt: TGTGCCAGCAGCTTAGCCAACAATCAGCCCCAGCATTTT
CDR3aa: CASSLANNQPQHF
d_gene: NA
j_gene: TRBJ1-5
v_gene: TRBV7-9
abundance: NA

CDR3nt: TGTGCCAGCAGCTTAGTTGGAAGGGGGAATTCACCCCTCCACTTT
CDR3aa: CASSLVGRGNSPLHF
d_gene: NA
j_gene: TRBJ1-6
v_gene: TRBV7-9
abundance: few

CDR3nt: TGTGCCAGCAGTTTCGGGGGGCACGAGCAGTACTTC
CDR3aa: CASSFGGHEQYF
d_gene: NA
j_gene: TRBJ2-7
v_gene: TRBV6-2/TRBV6-3
abundance: many

CDR3nt: TGTGCCAGCAGTGTGGCAGACCAAGAGACCCAGTACTTC
CDR3aa: CASSVADQETQYF
d_gene: NA
j_gene: TRBJ2-5
v_gene: TRBV6-2/TRBV6-3
abundance: NA

CDR3nt: TGTGCCAGCAGCCGGAGCAGCGGGAGGAACGAGCAGTACTTC
CDR3aa: CASSRSSGRNEQYF
d_gene: TRBD2
j_gene: TRBJ2-7
v_gene: TRBV5-5
abundance: NA

CDR3nt: TGTGCCAGCAGCCGTTATGGGCTTGAGCAGTACTTC
CDR3aa: CASSRYGLEQYF
d_gene: NA
j_gene: TRBJ2-7
v_gene: TRBV5-6
abundance: NA

CDR3nt: TGCGCCAGCAGCCTATATACTGACAGGGGGGCCTACGAGCAGTACTTC
CDR3aa: CASSLYTDRGAYEQYF
d_gene: TRBD1
j_gene: TRBJ2-7
v_gene: TRBV5-1
abundance: few

CDR3nt: TGTGCCAGCAAGAGTACCACTAGCGGGAGTCTCGATGAGCAGTTCTTC
CDR3aa: CASKSTTSGSLDEQFF
d_gene: TRBD2
j_gene: TRBJ2-1
v_gene: TRBV27
abundance: many

CDR3nt: TGCGCCAGCAGCTTGGCCGTTCTTTCAGGGATGTCCTACGAGCAGTACTTC
CDR3aa: CASSLAVLSGMSYEQYF
d_gene: NA
j_gene: TRBJ2-7
v_gene: TRBV5-1
abundance: few

CDR3nt: TGCGCCAGCAGCTTGGCCGGCGGGACAGGGTCTTACAATGAGCAGTTCTTC
CDR3aa: CASSLAGGTGSYNEQFF
d_gene: TRBD1
j_gene: TRBJ2-1
v_gene: TRBV5-1
abundance: NA

CDR3nt: TGTGCCAGCAGCCCTAGGAGTTACGTAAACTATGGCTACACCTTC
CDR3aa: CASSPRSYVNYGYTF
d_gene: NA
j_gene: TRBJ1-2
v_gene: TRBV7-2
abundance: few

CDR3nt: TGTGCCAGCAGCCAAGCGGGACAGGGGAGGGGGTTAGGGACTGAAGCTTTCTTT
CDR3aa: CASSQAGQGRGLGTEAFF
d_gene: TRBD1
j_gene: TRBJ1-1
v_gene: TRBV4-2
abundance: once

CDR3nt: TGTGCCAGCAGGACACAGGCCGAGTACTTC
CDR3aa: CASRTQAEYF
d_gene: NA
j_gene: TRBJ2-5
v_gene: TRBV5-6
abundance: few

CDR3nt: TGTGCCAGCAGCTTAGTGCAAGGGTCCACAGATACGCAGTATTTT
CDR3aa: CASSLVQGSTDTQYF
d_gene: NA
j_gene: TRBJ2-3
v_gene: TRBV7-9
abundance: NA

CDR3nt: TGTGCCAGCAGTTACGTCCGGGACAGGGTAGGGCTGTTTTTT
CDR3aa: CASSYVRDRVGLFF
d_gene: TRBD1
j_gene: TRBJ1-4
v_gene: TRBV6-5
abundance: NA

CDR3nt: TGTGCCAGCAGCCCAGTGCCAGGGGGGTTTGGCAATCAGCCCCAGCATTTT
CDR3aa: CASSPVPGGFGNQPQHF
d_gene: TRBD1
j_gene: TRBJ1-5
v_gene: TRBV7-8
abundance: NA